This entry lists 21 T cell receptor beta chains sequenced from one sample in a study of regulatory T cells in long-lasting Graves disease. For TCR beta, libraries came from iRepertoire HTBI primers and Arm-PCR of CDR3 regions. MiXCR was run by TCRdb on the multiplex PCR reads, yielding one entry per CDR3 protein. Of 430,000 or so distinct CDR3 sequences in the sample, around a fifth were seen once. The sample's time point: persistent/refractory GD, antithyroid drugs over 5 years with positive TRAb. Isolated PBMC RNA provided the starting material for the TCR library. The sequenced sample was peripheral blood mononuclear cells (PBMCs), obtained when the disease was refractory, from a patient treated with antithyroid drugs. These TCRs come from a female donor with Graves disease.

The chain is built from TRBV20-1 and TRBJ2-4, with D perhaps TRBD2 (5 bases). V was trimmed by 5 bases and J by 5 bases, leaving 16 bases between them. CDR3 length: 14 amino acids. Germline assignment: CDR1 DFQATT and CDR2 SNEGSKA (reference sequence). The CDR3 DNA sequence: TGCAGTGCTCTAAGAGGGCAGGCACAAAACATTCAGTACTTC. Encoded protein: CSALRGQAQNIQYF.

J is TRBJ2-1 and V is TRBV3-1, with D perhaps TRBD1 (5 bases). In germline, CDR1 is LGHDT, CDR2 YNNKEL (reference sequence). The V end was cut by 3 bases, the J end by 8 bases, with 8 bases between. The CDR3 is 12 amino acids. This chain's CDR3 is CASSQTDDEQFF. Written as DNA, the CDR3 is TGTGCCAGCAGCCAGACAGACGATGAGCAGTTCTTC.

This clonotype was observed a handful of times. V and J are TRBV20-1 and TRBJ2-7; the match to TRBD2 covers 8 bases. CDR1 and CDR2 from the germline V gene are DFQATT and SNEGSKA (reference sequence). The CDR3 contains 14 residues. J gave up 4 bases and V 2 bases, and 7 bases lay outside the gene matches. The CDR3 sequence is CSARPSSGLYEQYF. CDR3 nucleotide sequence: TGCAGTGCTAGACCGTCTAGCGGGCTTTACGAGCAGTACTTC.

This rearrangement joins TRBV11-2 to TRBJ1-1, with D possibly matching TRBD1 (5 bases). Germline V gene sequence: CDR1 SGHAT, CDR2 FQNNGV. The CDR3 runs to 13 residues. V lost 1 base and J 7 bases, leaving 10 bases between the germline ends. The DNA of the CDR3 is TGTGCCAGCAGCTTAGGAGAGGGGCGTGAAGCTTTCTTT. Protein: CASSLGEGREAFF.

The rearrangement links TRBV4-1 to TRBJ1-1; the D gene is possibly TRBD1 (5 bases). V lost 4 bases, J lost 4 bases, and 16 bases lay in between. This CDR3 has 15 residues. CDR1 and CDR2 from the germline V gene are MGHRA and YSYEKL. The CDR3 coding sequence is TGCGCCAGCAGCCTCCCCTTTGGGAGGGGCACTGAAGCTTTCTTT. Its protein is CASSLPFGRGTEAFF.

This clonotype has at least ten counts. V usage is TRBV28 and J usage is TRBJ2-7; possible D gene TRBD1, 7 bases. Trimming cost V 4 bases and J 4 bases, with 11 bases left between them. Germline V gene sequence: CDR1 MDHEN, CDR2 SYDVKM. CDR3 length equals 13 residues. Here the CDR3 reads CASSSGGRYEQYF. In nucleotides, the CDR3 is TGTGCCAGCAGTTCAGGGGGGAGGTACGAGCAGTACTTC. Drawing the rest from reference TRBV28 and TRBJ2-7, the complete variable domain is DVKVTQSSRYLVKRTGEKVFLECVQDMDHENMFWYRQDPGLGLRLIYFSYDVKMKEKGDIPEGYSVSREKKERFSLILESASTNQTSMYLCASSSGGRYEQYFGPGTRLTVT.

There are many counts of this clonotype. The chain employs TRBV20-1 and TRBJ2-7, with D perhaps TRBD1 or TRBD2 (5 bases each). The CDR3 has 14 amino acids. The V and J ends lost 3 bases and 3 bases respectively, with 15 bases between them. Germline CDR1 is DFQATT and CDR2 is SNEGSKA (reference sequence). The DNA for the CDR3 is TGCAGTGCTAGTCAGAGCGGTCAGGGCTACGAGCAGTACTTC. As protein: CSASQSGQGYEQYF.

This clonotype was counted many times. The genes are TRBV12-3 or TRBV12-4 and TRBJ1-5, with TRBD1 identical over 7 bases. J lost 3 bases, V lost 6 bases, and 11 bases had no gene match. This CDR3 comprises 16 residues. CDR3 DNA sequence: TGTGCCAGCAGCCCTAGACAGGGAGGCAACAATCAGCCCCAGCATTTT. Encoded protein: CASSPRQGGNNQPQHF.

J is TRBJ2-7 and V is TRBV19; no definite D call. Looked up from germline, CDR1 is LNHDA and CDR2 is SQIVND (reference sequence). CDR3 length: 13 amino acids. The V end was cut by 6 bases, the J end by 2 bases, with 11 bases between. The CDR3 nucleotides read TGTGCCAGTAGCCACGGCCCTACCTACGAGCAGTACTTC. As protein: CASSHGPTYEQYF.

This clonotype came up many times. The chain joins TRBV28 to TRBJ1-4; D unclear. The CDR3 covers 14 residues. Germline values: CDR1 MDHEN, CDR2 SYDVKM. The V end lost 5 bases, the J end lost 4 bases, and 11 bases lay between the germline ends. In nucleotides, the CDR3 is TGTGCCAGCAGTCTCGCCTACTTTAATGAAAAACTGTTTTTT. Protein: CASSLAYFNEKLFF.

The CDR3 reads CSASSAYEQYF. The CDR3 DNA is TGCAGTGCTAGTTCAGCATACGAGCAGTACTTC. The chain uses TRBV20-1 and TRBJ2-7; unclear D gene. Trimming left V 3 bases short and J 4 bases short, with 7 bases between. CDR1 DFQATT and CDR2 SNEGSKA come from the germline V gene (reference sequence). The CDR3 extends over 11 amino acids.

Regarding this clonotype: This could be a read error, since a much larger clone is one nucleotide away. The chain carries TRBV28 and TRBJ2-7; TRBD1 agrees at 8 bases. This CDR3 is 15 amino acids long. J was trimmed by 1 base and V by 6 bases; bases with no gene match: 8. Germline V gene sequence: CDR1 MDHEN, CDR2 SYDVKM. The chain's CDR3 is CASSVPTGGSYEQYF. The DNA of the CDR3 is TGTGCCAGCAGCGTACCTACAGGGGGATCCTACGAGCAGTACTTC. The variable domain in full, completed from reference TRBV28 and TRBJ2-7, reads DVKVTQSSRYLVKRTGEKVFLECVQDMDHENMFWYRQDPGLGLRLIYFSYDVKMKEKGDIPEGYSVSREKKERFSLILESASTNQTSMYLCASSVPTGGSYEQYFGPGTRLTVT.

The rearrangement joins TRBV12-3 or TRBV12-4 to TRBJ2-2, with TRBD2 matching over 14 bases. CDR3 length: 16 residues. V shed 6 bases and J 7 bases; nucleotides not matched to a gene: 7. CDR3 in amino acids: CASSRTSGRRGGELFF. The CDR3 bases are TGTGCCAGCAGCCGGACTAGCGGGAGGAGGGGCGGGGAGCTGTTTTTT.

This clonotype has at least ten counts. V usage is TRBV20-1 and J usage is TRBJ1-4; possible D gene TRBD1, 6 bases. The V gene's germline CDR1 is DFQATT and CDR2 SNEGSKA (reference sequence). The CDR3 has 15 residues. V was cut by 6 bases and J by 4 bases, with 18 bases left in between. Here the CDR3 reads CSANPPTGSNEKLFF. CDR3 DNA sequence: TGCAGTGCAAATCCCCCGACAGGCAGTAATGAAAAACTGTTTTTT.

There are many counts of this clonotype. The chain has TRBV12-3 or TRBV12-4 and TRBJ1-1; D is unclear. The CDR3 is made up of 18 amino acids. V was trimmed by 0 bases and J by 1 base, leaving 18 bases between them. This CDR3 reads CASSLAPSHGRRNTEAFF. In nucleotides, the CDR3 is TGTGCCAGCAGTTTAGCCCCCAGCCATGGGAGGCGGAACACTGAAGCTTTCTTT.

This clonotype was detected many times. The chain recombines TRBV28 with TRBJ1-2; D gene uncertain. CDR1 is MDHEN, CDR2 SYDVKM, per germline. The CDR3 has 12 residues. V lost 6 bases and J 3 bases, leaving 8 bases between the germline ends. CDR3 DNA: TGTGCCAGCAGGCCCCCTGACTATGGCTACACCTTC. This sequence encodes CASRPPDYGYTF.

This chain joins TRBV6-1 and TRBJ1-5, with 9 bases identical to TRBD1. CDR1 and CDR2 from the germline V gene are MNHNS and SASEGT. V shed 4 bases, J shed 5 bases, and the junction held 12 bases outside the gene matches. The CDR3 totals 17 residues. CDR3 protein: CASSATGGSPGDQPQHF. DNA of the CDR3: TGTGCCAGCAGTGCTACAGGGGGCAGCCCCGGAGATCAGCCCCAGCATTTT.

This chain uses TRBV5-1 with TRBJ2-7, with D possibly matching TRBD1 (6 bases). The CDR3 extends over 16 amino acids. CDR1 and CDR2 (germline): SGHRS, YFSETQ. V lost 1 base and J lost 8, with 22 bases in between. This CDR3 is CASSLSEQGVSDKQYF. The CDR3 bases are TGCGCCAGCAGCTTGAGTGAACAGGGTGTTTCGGACAAGCAGTACTTC.

The CDR3, as DNA: TGTGCCAGCAGTCCTACTAGCGGGAGGGCCGGGGAGACCCAGTACTTC. Translation: CASSPTSGRAGETQYF. This sequence joins TRBV27 and TRBJ2-5, with 13 bases aligning to TRBD2. The CDR3 length is 16 residues. Germline CDR1 and CDR2: MNHEY and SMNVEV (reference sequence). J gave up 5 bases and V 5 bases, and 8 bases lay outside the gene matches.

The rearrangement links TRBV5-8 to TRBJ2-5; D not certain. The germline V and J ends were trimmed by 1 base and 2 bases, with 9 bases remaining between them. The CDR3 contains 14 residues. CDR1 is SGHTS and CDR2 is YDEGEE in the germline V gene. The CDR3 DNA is TGTGCCAGCAGCTTGAGAGATTTACAAGAGACCCAGTACTTC. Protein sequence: CASSLRDLQETQYF.

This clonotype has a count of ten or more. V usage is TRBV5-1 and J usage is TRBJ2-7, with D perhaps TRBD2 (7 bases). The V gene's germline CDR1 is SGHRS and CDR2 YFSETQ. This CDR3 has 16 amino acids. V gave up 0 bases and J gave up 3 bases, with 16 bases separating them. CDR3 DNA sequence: TGCGCCAGCAGCTTGGGTGCGGGGGCGACAATCTACGAGCAGTACTTC. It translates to CASSLGAGATIYEQYF. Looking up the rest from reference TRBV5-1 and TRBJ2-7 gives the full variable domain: KAGVTQTPRYLIKTRGQQVTLSCSPISGHRSVSWYQQTPGQGLQFLFEYFSETQRNKGNFPGRFSGRQFSNSRSEMNVSTLELGDSALYLCASSLGAGATIYEQYFGPGTRLTVT.